The 20 T cell receptor beta chains listed next were all sequenced from one sample in a study of OX40 agonist ivuxolimab in advanced cancers. This table comes from immunoSEQ multiplex PCR, and its TCRdb copy is limited to in-frame clones, with some not included. The table lists tens of thousands of clones, 90% to 95% of them singletons. The sequenced sample was CD4+ or CD8+ T cells sorted from blood, obtained in a trial of the OX40 agonist ivuxolimab. The receptor set was obtained from an adult with an advanced solid tumor such as melanoma, head and neck, liver or kidney cancer.

This sequence joins TRBV28 and TRBJ1-2, with D perhaps matching TRBD1 (6 bases). CDR1 and CDR2 from the germline V gene are MDHEN and SYDVKM. Deletions cut 5 bases from V and 8 bases from J, with 12 bases between. The length of the CDR3 is 12 residues. The CDR3 DNA reads as TGTGCCAGCAGTCCGGGGGCGGGCGGCTACACCTTC. Translated, it gives CASSPGAGGYTF.

V usage is TRBV4-2 and J usage is TRBJ2-1, with 12 nucleotides matching TRBD2. The CDR3 totals 18 residues. After removal of 4 bases from V and 8 bases from J, the junction contained 15 bases not matched to a gene. Germline CDR1 reads LGHNA; CDR2 reads YNFKEQ. The DNA for the CDR3 is TGTGCCAGCAGCCCCTATGTTGCGACTAGCGGGAGCGGGGATGAGCAGTTCTTC. This translates into CASSPYVATSGSGDEQFF.

V is TRBV6-5 and J is TRBJ2-7, with 12 bases aligning to TRBD2. Germline CDR1 MNHEY, CDR2 SVGAGI. The length of the CDR3 is 15 residues. The V and J ends lost 7 bases and 0 bases, in that order; junction bases with no gene match: 4. The CDR3 loop reads CASTRTSGISYEQYF. The CDR3 bases are TGTGCCAGCACCCGGACTAGCGGGATCTCCTACGAGCAGTACTTC.

The chain is built from TRBV7-2 and TRBJ2-3; D unclear. Germline assignment: CDR1 SGHTA and CDR2 FQGNSA. V was shortened by 5 bases and J by 4 bases, with 7 bases between the two germline ends. The CDR3 extends over 12 amino acids. The CDR3 region is CASSALSDTQYF. Here the CDR3 DNA reads TGTGCCAGCAGCGCCCTTTCAGATACGCAGTATTTT.

V is TRBV27 and J is TRBJ1-2; D perhaps matches TRBD1 (6 bases). The length of the CDR3 is 13 residues. Germline assignment: CDR1 MNHEY and CDR2 SMNVEV (reference sequence). The V end lost 2 bases, the J end lost 3 bases, and 7 bases lay between the germline ends. CDR3 protein: CASSLKGDYGYTF. DNA of the CDR3: TGTGCCAGCAGTTTAAAGGGGGACTATGGCTACACCTTC.

The CDR3 nucleotides read TGCGCCAGCAGCCAATTTTACGGAAACACCATATATTTT. This encodes CASSQFYGNTIYF. The chain uses TRBV4-1 and TRBJ1-3, with D unclear. This CDR3 contains 13 residues. Germline CDR1 is MGHRA and CDR2 is YSYEKL. Trimming took off 2 bases at V and 4 bases at J, with 6 bases between the two ends.

CDR3 amino acids: CASSGMGQSFYEQYF. The CDR3 DNA reads TGTGCCAGTAGCGGCATGGGACAGTCCTTCTACGAGCAGTACTTC. The chain uses TRBV19 and TRBJ2-7, with TRBD1 identical over 7 bases. The CDR3 has 15 amino acids. Germline V gene sequence: CDR1 LNHDA, CDR2 SQIVND (reference sequence). V trimming: 6 bases; J trimming: 3 bases; junction bases outside the gene matches: 11.

V gene TRBV28 combines with J gene TRBJ2-7; 10 nucleotides line up with TRBD1. In germline, CDR1 is MDHEN, CDR2 SYDVKM. CDR3 length: 17 amino acids. Trimming at V came to 2 bases and at J to 6 bases, leaving 13 bases not matched to a gene. In DNA, the CDR3 is TGTGCCAGCAGTTTACAGGGTTCTTGGGACAGGGGTGTCGAGCAGTACTTC. It yields the protein CASSLQGSWDRGVEQYF.

This sequence joins TRBV6-7 and TRBJ2-2; maybe TRBD1 (7 bases). TRBV6-7 is known as an ORF, though its function is uncertain. The CDR3 consists of 21 residues. Trimming took off 9 bases at V and 5 bases at J, with 37 bases between the two ends. The CDR3 loop reads CARTGTGARQIQEGGTGELFF. The CDR3 DNA is TGTGCCAGGACAGGAACAGGGGCCCGTCAAATACAAGAGGGGGGTACCGGGGAGCTGTTTTTT.

The V call is TRBV30, the J call TRBJ2-7, with 13 bases aligning to TRBD2. Trimming took 2 bases from V and 5 from J; bases not matched to a gene: 3. Germline V gene lookup returns CDR1 GTSNPN and CDR2 SVGIG (reference sequence). The CDR3 has 14 residues. Written as DNA, the CDR3 is TGTGCCTGGAGTACCGGACTAGCGGGAGACGAGCAGTACTTC. Its translation is CAWSTGLAGDEQYF.

The rearrangement joins TRBV19 to TRBJ2-1, with D possibly being TRBD2 (6 bases). Germline V gene sequence: CDR1 LNHDA, CDR2 SQIVND (reference sequence). This CDR3 is 13 amino acids long. The V and J ends lost 9 bases and 5 bases respectively, with 14 bases between them. In nucleotides, the CDR3 is TGTGCCAGCGCGGGACCCCGAAACAATGAGCAGTTCTTC. It yields the protein CASAGPRNNEQFF. The full variable domain, completed using reference TRBV19 and TRBJ2-1, is DGGITQSPKYLFRKEGQNVTLSCEQNLNHDAMYWYRQDPGQGLRLIYYSQIVNDFQKGDIAEGYSVSREKKESFPLTVTSAQKNPTAFYLCASAGPRNNEQFFGPGTRLTVL.

The chain joins TRBV19 to TRBJ1-1; D gene ambiguous. The ends were cut back, 5 bases at V and 6 bases at J, with 19 bases in the middle. In germline, CDR1 is LNHDA, CDR2 SQIVND (reference sequence). This CDR3 is 15 amino acids long. The DNA for the CDR3 is TGTGCCAGTAGTTCAAGACGAACGGAGGCCGCTGAAGCTTTCTTT. This sequence encodes CASSSRRTEAAEAFF. Combining the CDR3 with reference TRBV19 and TRBJ1-1 gives the whole variable domain DGGITQSPKYLFRKEGQNVTLSCEQNLNHDAMYWYRQDPGQGLRLIYYSQIVNDFQKGDIAEGYSVSREKKESFPLTVTSAQKNPTAFYLCASSSRRTEAAEAFFGQGTRLTVV.

This clone has a single count. The chain combines TRBV19 with TRBJ2-3; no clear D. CDR3 size: 14 residues. The germline CDR1 and CDR2 sequences are LNHDA and SQIVND (reference sequence). V was pared by 4 bases and J by 1 base, with 9 bases between. CDR3 coding DNA: TGTGCCAGTAGTAGTAGTCAGCGCACAGATACGCAGTATTTT. Encoded protein: CASSSSQRTDTQYF.

The V and J genes are TRBV9 and TRBJ1-2; D perhaps matches TRBD1 (6 bases). The CDR3 extends over 15 amino acids. The germline gives CDR1 SGDLS, CDR2 YYNGEE. Trimming removed 1 base from V and 4 bases from J, with 14 bases in between. Written as DNA, the CDR3 is TGTGCCAGCAGCGTAAGTTCCAGGGGACGCTATGGCTACACCTTC. Translation gives CASSVSSRGRYGYTF.

The chain has TRBV5-1 and TRBJ1-4; 8 bases fit TRBD1. The V segment lost 7 bases and the J segment 5 bases; nucleotides outside the gene matches: 7. CDR3 size: 14 residues. The V gene's germline CDR1 is SGHRS and CDR2 YFSETQ. The CDR3 loop reads CASHRGQENEKLFF. DNA for the CDR3: TGCGCCAGCCATCGGGGACAGGAAAATGAAAAACTGTTTTTT.

The rearrangement uses TRBV6-5 and TRBJ1-4, with D perhaps TRBD1 (6 bases). This CDR3 spans 12 amino acids. Trimming removed 6 bases from V and 8 bases from J, with 10 bases in between. Germline lookup yields CDR1 MNHEY and CDR2 SVGAGI. CDR3 protein: CASSPGHEKLFF. For the CDR3, the DNA is TGTGCCAGCAGCCCGGGACACGAAAAACTGTTTTTT.

The V gene is TRBV27, the J gene TRBJ2-3, with D perhaps matching TRBD1 or TRBD2 (5 bases each). Germline V gene data show CDR1 as MNHEY and CDR2 as SMNVEV (reference sequence). V gave up 0 bases and J gave up 8 bases, with 15 bases separating them. The CDR3 runs 15 residues. The CDR3 DNA sequence: TGTGCCAGCAGTTTATCGTCCAGACCTGGGGGTACGCAGTATTTT. This encodes CASSLSSRPGGTQYF.

The chain is built from TRBV4-3 and TRBJ2-1, with 12 bases that match TRBD2. The J segment lost 2 bases and the V segment lost 2 bases, leaving 4 bases of the junction unmatched. Germline-derived CDR1 and CDR2 are LGHNA and YSLEER. The CDR3 has 17 residues. The CDR3 is CASSQMTSGSAYNEQFF. The CDR3 DNA reads as TGCGCCAGCAGCCAAATGACTAGCGGGAGTGCCTACAATGAGCAGTTCTTC.

The chain employs TRBV5-1 and TRBJ1-3, with 8 bases that match TRBD1. Germline lookup yields CDR1 SGHRS and CDR2 YFSETQ. Trimming removed 5 bases from V and 7 bases from J; junction bases left unmatched: 8. The CDR3 consists of 14 residues. The DNA for the CDR3 is TGCGCCAGCAGAACCGGACAGGGAGGGAACACCATATATTTT. Translation: CASRTGQGGNTIYF.

This clone was seen more than once but under ten times. The J gene is TRBJ1-1, the V gene TRBV5-1; D is perhaps TRBD1 (5 bases). With 4 bases removed from V and 4 bases from J, the gap between germline ends came to 11 bases. The CDR3 length is 13 residues. Looked up from germline, CDR1 is SGHRS and CDR2 is YFSETQ. The CDR3 DNA is TGCGCCAGCAGCCCCAGGGTAGGCACTGAAGCTTTCTTT. It yields the protein CASSPRVGTEAFF.